This T cell receptor (beta chain) was sequenced in a study of radiation and T cells in renal cell carcinoma. General observations from the study: Dominant CDR3 motifs were more common in irradiated tumors than controls. No pretreatment tumor biopsies were available for baseline clonotypes. Compared with controls, irradiated tumors showed greater TCR clonality.

The ends were cut back, 1 base at V and 3 bases at J, with 13 bases in the middle. CDR1 MNHNS and CDR2 SASEGT come from the germline V gene. CDR3 length: 15 amino acids. The repertoire was sequenced with immunoSEQ multiplex PCR; TCRdb's copy has only in-frame clones and lacks some. The sample contains roughly 23,000 clones, 40% to 55% of which appear only once. In regard to this clone: What it binds is unknown.

Treatment reported: 15 Gy SBRT to primary tumor, nephrectomy 4 weeks later. Nephrectomy followed 15 Gy stereotactic body radiation by 4 weeks. The input for sequencing was tumor tissue, taken from a patient whose treatment included radiotherapy and nephrectomy. The J gene is TRBJ2-7, the V gene TRBV6-1, with D perhaps TRBD2 (6 bases). The sequence was obtained from a woman aged 45-65 years with renal cell carcinoma. The CDR3 coding sequence is TGTGCCAGCAGTGAAGGGGCGGGATGGAACTACGAGCAGTACTTC. Translation gives CASSEGAGWNYEQYF.